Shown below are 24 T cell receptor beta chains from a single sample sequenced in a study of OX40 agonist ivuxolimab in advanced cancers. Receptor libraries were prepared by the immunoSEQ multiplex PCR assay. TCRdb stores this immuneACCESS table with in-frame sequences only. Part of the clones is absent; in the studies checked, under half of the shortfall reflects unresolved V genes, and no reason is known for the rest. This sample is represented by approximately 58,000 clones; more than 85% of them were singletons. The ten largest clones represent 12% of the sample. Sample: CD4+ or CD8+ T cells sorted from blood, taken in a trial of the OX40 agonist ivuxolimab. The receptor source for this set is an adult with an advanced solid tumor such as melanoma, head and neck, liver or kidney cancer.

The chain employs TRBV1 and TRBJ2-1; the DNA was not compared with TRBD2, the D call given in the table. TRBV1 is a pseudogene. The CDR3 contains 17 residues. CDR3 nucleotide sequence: TGCACCAGCAGCCAGGGGGGGTATGCCCTCGCACGGGATGAGCAGTTCTTC. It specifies CTSSQGGYALARDEQFF.

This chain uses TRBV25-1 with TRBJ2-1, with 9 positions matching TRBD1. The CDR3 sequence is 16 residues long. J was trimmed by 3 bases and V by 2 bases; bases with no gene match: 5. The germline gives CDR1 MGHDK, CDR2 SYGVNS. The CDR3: CASSEKGTGNYNEQFF. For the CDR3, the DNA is TGTGCCAGCAGTGAAAAGGGGACAGGGAACTACAATGAGCAGTTCTTC.

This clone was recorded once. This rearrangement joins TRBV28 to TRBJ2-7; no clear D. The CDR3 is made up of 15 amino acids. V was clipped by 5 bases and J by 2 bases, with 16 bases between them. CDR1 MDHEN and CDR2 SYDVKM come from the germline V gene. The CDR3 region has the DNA TGTGCCAGCAGTACGGAGCCCGGAAGCGCCTACGAGCAGTACTTC. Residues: CASSTEPGSAYEQYF.

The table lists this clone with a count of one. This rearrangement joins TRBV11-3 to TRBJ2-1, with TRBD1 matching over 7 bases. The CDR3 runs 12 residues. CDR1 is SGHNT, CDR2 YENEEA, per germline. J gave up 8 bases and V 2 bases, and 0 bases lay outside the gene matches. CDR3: CASSLTGDEQFF. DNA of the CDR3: TGTGCCAGCAGCTTAACAGGGGATGAGCAGTTCTTC.

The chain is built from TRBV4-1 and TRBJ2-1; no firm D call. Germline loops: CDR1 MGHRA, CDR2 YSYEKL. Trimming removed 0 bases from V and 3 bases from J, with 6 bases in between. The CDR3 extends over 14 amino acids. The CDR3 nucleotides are TGCGCCAGCAGCCAAGACCGCGTCTACAATGAGCAGTTCTTC. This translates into CASSQDRVYNEQFF.

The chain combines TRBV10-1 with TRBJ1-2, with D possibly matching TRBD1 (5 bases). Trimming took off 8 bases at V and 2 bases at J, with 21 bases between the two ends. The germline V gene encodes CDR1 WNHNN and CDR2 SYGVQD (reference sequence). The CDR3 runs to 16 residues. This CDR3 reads CASPHDRREGNYGYTF. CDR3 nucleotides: TGCGCCAGCCCTCACGACAGAAGGGAAGGGAACTATGGCTACACCTTC.

Here the CDR3 DNA reads TGTGCCAGCAGCGGGGACGGAGCGGAGACCCAGTACTTC. Protein sequence: CASSGDGAETQYF. This chain connects TRBV9 to TRBJ2-5; D is tentatively TRBD1 or TRBD2 (5 bases each). There are 13 residues in the CDR3. V shed 3 bases and J shed 5 bases, with 11 bases lying between them. Germline values: CDR1 SGDLS, CDR2 YYNGEE. Full variable domain (missing parts from reference TRBV9 and TRBJ2-5): DSGVTQTPKHLITATGQRVTLRCSPRSGDLSVYWYQQSLDQGLQFLIQYYNGEERAKGNILERFSAQQFPDLHSELNLSSLELGDSALYFCASSGDGAETQYFGPGTRLLVL.

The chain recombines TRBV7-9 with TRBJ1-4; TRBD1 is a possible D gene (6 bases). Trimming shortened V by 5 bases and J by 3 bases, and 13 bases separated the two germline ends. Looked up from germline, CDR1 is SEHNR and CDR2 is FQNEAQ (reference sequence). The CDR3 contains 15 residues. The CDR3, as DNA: TGTGCCAGCAGCCACCCCGGACAGCCTAATGAAAAACTGTTTTTT. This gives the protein CASSHPGQPNEKLFF.

The CDR3 spells CASLGVYRGTNTEAFF. DNA for the CDR3: TGTGCCAGCCTGGGGGTTTACAGGGGGACGAACACTGAAGCTTTCTTT. The chain joins TRBV2 to TRBJ1-1, with 8 bases fitting TRBD1. The CDR3 loop spans 16 amino acids. Trimming cost V 8 bases and J 1 base; bases outside gene matches: 12. Germline values: CDR1 SNHLY, CDR2 FYNNEI.

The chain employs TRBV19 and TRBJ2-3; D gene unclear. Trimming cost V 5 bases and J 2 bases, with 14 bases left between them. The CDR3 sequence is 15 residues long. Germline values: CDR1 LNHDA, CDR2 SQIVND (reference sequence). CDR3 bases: TGTGCCAGTAGTCTGCGTTGGGCCCTCACAGATACGCAGTATTTT. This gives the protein CASSLRWALTDTQYF.

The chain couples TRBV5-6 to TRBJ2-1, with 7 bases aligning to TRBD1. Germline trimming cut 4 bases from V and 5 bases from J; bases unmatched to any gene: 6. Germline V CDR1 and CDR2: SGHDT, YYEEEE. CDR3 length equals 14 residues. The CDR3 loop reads CASSQSGQNNEQFF. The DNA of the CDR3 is TGTGCCAGCAGCCAGTCGGGACAGAACAATGAGCAGTTCTTC.

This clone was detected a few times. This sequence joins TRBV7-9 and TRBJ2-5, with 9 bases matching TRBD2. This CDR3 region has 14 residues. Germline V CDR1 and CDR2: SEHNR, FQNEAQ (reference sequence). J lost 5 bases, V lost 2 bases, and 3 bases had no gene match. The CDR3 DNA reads TGTGCCAGCAGCTTACTAGCGGGGCTCGAGACCCAGTACTTC. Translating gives CASSLLAGLETQYF. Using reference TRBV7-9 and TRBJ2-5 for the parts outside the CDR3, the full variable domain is DTGVSQNPRHKITKRGQNVTFRCDPISEHNRLYWYRQTLGQGPEFLTYFQNEAQLEKSRLLSDRFSAERPKGSFSTLEIQRTEQGDSAMYLCASSLLAGLETQYFGPGTRLLVL.

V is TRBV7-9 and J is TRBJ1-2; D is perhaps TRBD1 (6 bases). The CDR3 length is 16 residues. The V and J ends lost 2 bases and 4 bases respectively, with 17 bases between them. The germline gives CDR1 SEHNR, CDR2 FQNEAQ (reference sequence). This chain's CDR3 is CASSLLGGTGIYGYTF. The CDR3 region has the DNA TGTGCCAGCAGCTTATTAGGCGGTACAGGGATCTATGGCTACACCTTC. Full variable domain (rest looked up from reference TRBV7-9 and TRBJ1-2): DTGVSQNPRHKITKRGQNVTFRCDPISEHNRLYWYRQTLGQGPEFLTYFQNEAQLEKSRLLSDRFSAERPKGSFSTLEIQRTEQGDSAMYLCASSLLGGTGIYGYTFGSGTRLTVV.

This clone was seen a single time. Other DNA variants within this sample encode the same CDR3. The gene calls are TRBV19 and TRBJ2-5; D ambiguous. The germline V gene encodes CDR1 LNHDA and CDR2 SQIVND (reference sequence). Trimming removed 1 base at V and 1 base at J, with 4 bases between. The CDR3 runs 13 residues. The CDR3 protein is CASSIGGQETQYF. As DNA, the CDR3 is TGTGCCAGTAGTATAGGCGGCCAAGAGACCCAGTACTTC.

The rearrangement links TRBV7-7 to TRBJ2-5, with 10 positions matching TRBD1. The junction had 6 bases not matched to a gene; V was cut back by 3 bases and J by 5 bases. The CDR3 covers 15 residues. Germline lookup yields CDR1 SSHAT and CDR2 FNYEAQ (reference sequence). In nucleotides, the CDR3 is TGTGCCAGCAGCTTGTGGGACAGGGGCGATGAGACCCAGTACTTC. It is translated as CASSLWDRGDETQYF.

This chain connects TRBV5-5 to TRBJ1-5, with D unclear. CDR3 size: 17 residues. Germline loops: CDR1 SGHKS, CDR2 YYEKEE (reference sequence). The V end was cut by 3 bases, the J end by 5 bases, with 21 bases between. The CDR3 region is CASSSQSHGLVHQPQHF. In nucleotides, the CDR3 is TGTGCCAGCAGCTCCCAATCACACGGGTTGGTTCATCAGCCCCAGCATTTT.

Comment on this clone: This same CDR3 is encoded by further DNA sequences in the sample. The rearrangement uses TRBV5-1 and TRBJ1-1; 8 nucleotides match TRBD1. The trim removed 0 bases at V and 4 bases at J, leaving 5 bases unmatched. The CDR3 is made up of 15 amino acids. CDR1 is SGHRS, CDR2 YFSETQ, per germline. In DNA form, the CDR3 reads TGCGCCAGCAGCTTGGACGGCAGGGGGCTCACTGAAGCTTTCTTT. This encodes CASSLDGRGLTEAFF.

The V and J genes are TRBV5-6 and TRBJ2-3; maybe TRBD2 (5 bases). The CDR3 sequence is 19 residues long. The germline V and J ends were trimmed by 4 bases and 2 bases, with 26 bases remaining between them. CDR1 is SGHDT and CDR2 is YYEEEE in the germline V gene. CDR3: CASSREYAPRAEDTDTQYF. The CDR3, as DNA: TGTGCCAGCAGCCGTGAGTACGCCCCTAGGGCGGAGGACACAGATACGCAGTATTTT.

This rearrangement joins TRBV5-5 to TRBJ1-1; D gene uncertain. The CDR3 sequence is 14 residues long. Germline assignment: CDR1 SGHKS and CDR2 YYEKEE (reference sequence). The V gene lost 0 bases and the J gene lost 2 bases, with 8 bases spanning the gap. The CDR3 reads CASSLGGSNTEAFF. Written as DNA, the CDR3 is TGTGCCAGCAGCTTGGGAGGGTCCAACACTGAAGCTTTCTTT.

The CDR3 nucleotides read TGTGCCAGCAGTGGGGGGGCTAACTATGGCTACACCTTC. This encodes CASSGGANYGYTF. V gene TRBV2 combines with J gene TRBJ1-2; weak D call: TRBD1 (5 bases). The V gene's germline CDR1 is SNHLY and CDR2 FYNNEI. The CDR3 is 13 residues long. V lost 4 bases and J lost 0, with 6 bases in between.

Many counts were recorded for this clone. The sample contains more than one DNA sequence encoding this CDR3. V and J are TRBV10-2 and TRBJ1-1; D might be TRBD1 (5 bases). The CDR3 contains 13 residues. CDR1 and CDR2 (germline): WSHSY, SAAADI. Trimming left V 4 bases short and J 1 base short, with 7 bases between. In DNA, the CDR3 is TGCGCCAGCAGTGTAACAGGGAACACTGAAGCTTTCTTT. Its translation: CASSVTGNTEAFF.

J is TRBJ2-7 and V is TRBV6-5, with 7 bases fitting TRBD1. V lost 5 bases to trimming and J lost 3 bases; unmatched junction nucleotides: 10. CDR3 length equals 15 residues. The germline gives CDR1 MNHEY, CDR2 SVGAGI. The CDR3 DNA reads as TGTGCCAGCAGTAGGGGGCCTAGTCCCTACTACGAGCAGTACTTC. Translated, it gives CASSRGPSPYYEQYF.

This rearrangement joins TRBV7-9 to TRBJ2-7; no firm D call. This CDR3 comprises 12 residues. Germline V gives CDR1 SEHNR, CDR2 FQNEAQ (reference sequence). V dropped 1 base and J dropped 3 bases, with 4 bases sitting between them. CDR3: CASSLGDYEQYF. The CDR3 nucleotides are TGTGCCAGCAGCTTAGGGGACTACGAGCAGTACTTC.

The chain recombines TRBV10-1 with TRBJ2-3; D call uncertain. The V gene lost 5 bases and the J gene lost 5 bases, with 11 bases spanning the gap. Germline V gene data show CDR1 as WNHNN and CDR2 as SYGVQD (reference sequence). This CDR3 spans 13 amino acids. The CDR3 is CASSHTTRDTQYF. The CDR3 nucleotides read TGCGCCAGCAGTCACACTACGAGAGATACGCAGTATTTT.